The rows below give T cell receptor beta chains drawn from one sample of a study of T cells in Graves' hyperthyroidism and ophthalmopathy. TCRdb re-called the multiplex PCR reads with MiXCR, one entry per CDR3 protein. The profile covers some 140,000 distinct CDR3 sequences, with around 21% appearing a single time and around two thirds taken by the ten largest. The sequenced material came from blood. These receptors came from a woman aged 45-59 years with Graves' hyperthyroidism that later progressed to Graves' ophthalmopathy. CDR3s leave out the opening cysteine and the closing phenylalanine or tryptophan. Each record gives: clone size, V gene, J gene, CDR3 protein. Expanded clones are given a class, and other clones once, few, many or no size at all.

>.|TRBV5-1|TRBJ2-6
ASSSPGTGSRGANVLT
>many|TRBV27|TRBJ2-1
ASSLFVDYNEQF
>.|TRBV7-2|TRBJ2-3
ASSAEGPDTQY
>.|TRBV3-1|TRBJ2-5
ASSPYMGGPRETQY
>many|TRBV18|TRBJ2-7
ASSGTSSYEQY
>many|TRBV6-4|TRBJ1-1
ASSSDVPAEAF
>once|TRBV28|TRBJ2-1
AWSAVLTGTSNKQF
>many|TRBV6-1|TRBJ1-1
ASEDRTGGKTEAF
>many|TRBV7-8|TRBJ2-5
ASSPPRGGGETQY
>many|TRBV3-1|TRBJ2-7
ASSLGQASYEQY
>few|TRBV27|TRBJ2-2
ASSLSPPRGAVGGELF
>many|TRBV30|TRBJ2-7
AWARDRDYEQY
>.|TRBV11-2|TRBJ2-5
ASSWTSGSMGETQY
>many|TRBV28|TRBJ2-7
ASSRIILALDYEQY
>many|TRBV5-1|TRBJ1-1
ASSLRTAMNTEAF
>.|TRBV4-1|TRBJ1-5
ASSQGSAVYDQPQH
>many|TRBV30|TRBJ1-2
AWGVTADNYGYT
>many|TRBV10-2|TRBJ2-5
ASSDPGLAGIETQY
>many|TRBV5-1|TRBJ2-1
ASSYIGTGGVYNEQF
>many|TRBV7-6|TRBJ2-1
ASSKLLAGAYNEQF
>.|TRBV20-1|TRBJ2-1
SARSGVGEQF
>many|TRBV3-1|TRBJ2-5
ASSQPFTGRQETQY
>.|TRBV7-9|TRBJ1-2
ASLVGIGYGYT
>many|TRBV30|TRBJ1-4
AWSVTEKLF
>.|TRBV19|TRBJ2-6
ASTPARWGANVLT
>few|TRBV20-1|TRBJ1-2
SAREGQGAGYGYT
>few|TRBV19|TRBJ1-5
ASSIGGVAKPQH
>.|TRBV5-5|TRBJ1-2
ASSLVQGEAYGYT
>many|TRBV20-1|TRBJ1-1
SARPQGNTEAF
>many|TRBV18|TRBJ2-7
ASSPYIAVDEQY
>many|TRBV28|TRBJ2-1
ASSFRGGSYNEQF
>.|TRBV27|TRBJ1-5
ASSLGPGARANQPQH
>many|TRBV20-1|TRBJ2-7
SARARLAGGLMYEQY
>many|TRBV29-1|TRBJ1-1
SGGQGGNTEAF
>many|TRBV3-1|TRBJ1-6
ASSQDFNNSPLH
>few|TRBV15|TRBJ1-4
ATSRLLRGRDPNEKLF
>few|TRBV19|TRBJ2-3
ASSEGSGSRYTQY
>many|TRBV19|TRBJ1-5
ASSDIGTAGSQPQH
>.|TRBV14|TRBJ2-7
ASSQQIGGFEQY
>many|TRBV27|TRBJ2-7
ASSAGTGGYEQY
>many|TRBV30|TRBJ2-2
AWSEGKGAAGGELF
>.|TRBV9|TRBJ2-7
ASSVGDVASSSYEQY
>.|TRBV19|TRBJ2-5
ASSMRSTGVETQY
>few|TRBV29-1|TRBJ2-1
SVVGYYNEQF
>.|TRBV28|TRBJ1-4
ANSHQGQTNEKLF
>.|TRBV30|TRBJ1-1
AWRGFTEAF
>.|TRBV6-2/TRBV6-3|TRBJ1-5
ASRGQAVTYSNQPQH
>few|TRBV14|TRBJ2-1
ASSLTGTSYYNEQF
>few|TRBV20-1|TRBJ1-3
SARDLAGGNTIY
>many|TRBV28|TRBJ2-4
ASSSFGSQNIQY
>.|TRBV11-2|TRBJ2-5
ASSLGPSGRGGETQY
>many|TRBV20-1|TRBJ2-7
SARGDGLTPYEQY
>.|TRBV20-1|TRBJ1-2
SAKGPNSDYGYT
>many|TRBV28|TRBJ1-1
ASSRPRRGTEAF